The 24 T cell receptor beta chains in this list originate from one sample, sequenced in a study of identical twins. TCRdb re-analysed the 5' RACE reads in MiXCR, keeping a single row per CDR3 protein. The sample shows some 710,000 distinct CDR3 sequences, around 6.1% of them seen only once. The source material was naive T cells sorted from blood. These receptors originate from a man younger than 35 in good health.

The rearrangement links TRBV4-2 to TRBJ2-4; a possible D gene is TRBD2 (6 bases). Trimming removed 0 bases from V and 9 bases from J, with 6 bases in between. Germline V gene data show CDR1 as LGHNA and CDR2 as YNFKEQ. The CDR3 covers 12 residues. The CDR3 region is CASSQEGGIQYF. CDR3 nucleotide sequence: TGTGCCAGCAGCCAAGAGGGGGGCATTCAGTACTTC.

The chain couples TRBV28 to TRBJ2-1; D gene ambiguous. CDR1 and CDR2 from the germline V gene are MDHEN and SYDVKM. Trimming removed 5 bases at V and 7 bases at J, with 18 bases between. This CDR3 has 15 amino acids. CDR3: CASSPPLVLWNEQFF. CDR3 coding DNA: TGTGCCAGCAGTCCCCCTCTAGTCCTCTGGAATGAGCAGTTCTTC.

This clonotype was observed at least ten times. The CDR3 is CASSRTGRSYEQYV. The CDR3 region has the DNA TGTGCCAGCAGCCGGACAGGACGCTCCTACGAGCAGTACGTC. This chain uses TRBV3-1 with TRBJ2-7; 7 nucleotides match TRBD1. The CDR3 is made up of 14 amino acids. Germline assignment: CDR1 LGHDT and CDR2 YNNKEL (reference sequence). Losses at the gene ends were 4 bases for V and 0 bases for J; bases not matched to a gene: 3.

This clonotype has a count of ten or more. The chain employs TRBV12-3 or TRBV12-4 and TRBJ2-1, with D possibly being TRBD2 (7 bases). The CDR3 extends over 15 amino acids. V was cut by 5 bases and J by 7 bases, with 18 bases left in between. The CDR3 is CASSASRGAGNEQFF. The CDR3 region has the DNA TGTGCCAGCAGTGCCTCCAGGGGAGCGGGAAATGAGCAGTTCTTC.

This clonotype was detected only once. V is TRBV3-1 and J is TRBJ1-5, with unresolved D. The CDR3 is made up of 16 amino acids. Germline CDR1 reads LGHDT; CDR2 reads YNNKEL (reference sequence). V was pared by 0 bases and J by 2 bases, with 11 bases between. CDR3 bases: TGTGCCAGCAGCCAAGATCCCCCGGGTCGCAATCAGCCCCAGCATTTT. This sequence encodes CASSQDPPGRNQPQHF.

This clonotype was detected only a few times. This sequence joins TRBV5-1 and TRBJ1-5, with no clear D. V was trimmed by 3 bases and J by 0 bases, leaving 10 bases between them. CDR3 size: 15 residues. Germline CDR1 and CDR2: SGHRS and YFSETQ. The CDR3 nucleotides read TGCGCCAGCAGCTCGTCAGGCGGTAGCAATCAGCCCCAGCATTTT. Residues: CASSSSGGSNQPQHF. Full variable domain (rest looked up from reference TRBV5-1 and TRBJ1-5): KAGVTQTPRYLIKTRGQQVTLSCSPISGHRSVSWYQQTPGQGLQFLFEYFSETQRNKGNFPGRFSGRQFSNSRSEMNVSTLELGDSALYLCASSSSGGSNQPQHFGDGTRLSIL.

V is TRBV20-1 and J is TRBJ2-1; 11 bases are a match to TRBD2. Germline CDR1 is DFQATT and CDR2 is SNEGSKA (reference sequence). Germline trimming cut 3 bases from V and 9 bases from J; bases unmatched to any gene: 10. This CDR3 is built from 15 residues. The CDR3 loop is CSASGGSSGRFEQFF. The CDR3 nucleotides are TGCAGTGCTAGTGGTGGGTCTAGCGGGAGGTTTGAGCAGTTCTTC.

Only a few counts were recorded for this clonotype. This chain joins TRBV5-1 and TRBJ1-3; D unclear. Germline values: CDR1 SGHRS, CDR2 YFSETQ. CDR3 size: 19 residues. Trimming left V 0 bases short and J 0 bases short, with 19 bases between. In DNA form, the CDR3 reads TGCGCCAGCAGCTTGGCTGTCCGGGAGGGCGAAACCTCTGGAAACACCATATATTTT. Its protein is CASSLAVREGETSGNTIYF. Full variable domain (missing parts from reference TRBV5-1 and TRBJ1-3): KAGVTQTPRYLIKTRGQQVTLSCSPISGHRSVSWYQQTPGQGLQFLFEYFSETQRNKGNFPGRFSGRQFSNSRSEMNVSTLELGDSALYLCASSLAVREGETSGNTIYFGEGSWLTVV.

The chain carries TRBV5-1 and TRBJ1-2; 9 bases line up with TRBD1. J lost 4 bases, V lost 4 bases, and 8 bases had no gene match. Germline V lookup: CDR1 SGHRS, CDR2 YFSETQ. CDR3 length: 15 residues. In DNA form, the CDR3 reads TGCGCCAGCAGCAACCCGGGACAGGGCCGCTATGGCTACACCTTC. Translating it yields CASSNPGQGRYGYTF.

This clonotype was counted a few times. This sequence joins TRBV5-1 and TRBJ1-4; 9 positions agree with TRBD1. Trimming took 1 base from V and 5 from J; bases not matched to a gene: 6. The V gene's germline CDR1 is SGHRS and CDR2 YFSETQ. The CDR3 is 16 amino acids. CDR3: CASSLSTGTGNEKLFF. CDR3 sequence (DNA): TGCGCCAGCAGCTTGAGTACCGGGACAGGGAATGAAAAACTGTTTTTT. Variable domain in full (rest from reference TRBV5-1 and TRBJ1-4): KAGVTQTPRYLIKTRGQQVTLSCSPISGHRSVSWYQQTPGQGLQFLFEYFSETQRNKGNFPGRFSGRQFSNSRSEMNVSTLELGDSALYLCASSLSTGTGNEKLFFGSGTQLSVL.

This clonotype was detected ten times or more. The genes are TRBV20-1 and TRBJ2-3, with D perhaps assigned TRBD1 or TRBD2 (7 bases each). CDR1 is DFQATT, CDR2 SNEGSKA, per germline (reference sequence). This CDR3 is built from 12 residues. V was cut by 6 bases and J by 4 bases, with 11 bases left in between. CDR3 in amino acids: CSARGGPDTQYF. CDR3 nucleotide sequence: TGCAGTGCCAGGGGGGGGCCAGATACGCAGTATTTT.

A few counts support this clonotype. J is TRBJ1-6 and V is TRBV5-1; D not resolved. Trimming pared 4 bases from V and 7 bases from J, leaving 6 bases between. CDR3 length: 12 amino acids. Germline CDR1 is SGHRS and CDR2 is YFSETQ. This CDR3 reads CASSQLNSPLHF. The CDR3 region has the DNA TGCGCCAGCAGCCAACTAAATTCACCCCTCCACTTT.

The rearrangement joins TRBV7-2 to TRBJ2-7; the D gene could be TRBD1 or TRBD2 (5 bases each). This CDR3 has 17 residues. The germline CDR1 and CDR2 sequences are SGHTA and FQGNSA. The ends were cut back, 5 bases at V and 3 bases at J, with 23 bases in the middle. The CDR3 loop reads CASSGGPTSSSYYEQYF. DNA of the CDR3: TGTGCCAGCAGCGGGGGACCAACCTCCTCCAGCTACTACGAGCAGTACTTC.

The chain links TRBV27 to TRBJ2-3; 14 positions agree with TRBD2. V trimming: 4 bases; J trimming: 2 bases; junction bases outside the gene matches: 14. Per the germline V gene, CDR1 is MNHEY and CDR2 is SMNVEV (reference sequence). The CDR3 covers 20 residues. The CDR3 coding sequence is TGTGCCAGCAGTTCCCCAGGGACTAGCGGGAGTGGTTGGGCCACAGATACGCAGTATTTT. It is translated as CASSSPGTSGSGWATDTQYF.

This clonotype was seen a handful of times. This chain links TRBV6-1 with TRBJ2-7, with a tentative D call TRBD2 (7 bases). The CDR3 totals 14 residues. V lost 6 bases, J lost 11 bases, and 23 bases lay in between. The V gene's germline CDR1 is MNHNS and CDR2 SASEGT. CDR3 DNA sequence: TGTGCCAGCAGACAGGGTGGATTGGGAGGGGGTGAGTACTTC. This gives the protein CASRQGGLGGGEYF.

This clonotype was counted only a few times. V and J are TRBV6-4 and TRBJ2-2; D is ambiguous. The V and J ends lost 0 bases and 4 bases respectively, with 3 bases between them. The CDR3 has 13 amino acids. The germline V gene encodes CDR1 MRHNA and CDR2 SNTAGT. The CDR3 protein is CASSDSLTGELFF. In nucleotides, the CDR3 is TGTGCCAGCAGTGACTCTCTCACCGGGGAGCTGTTTTTT.

At least ten counts were recorded for this clonotype. The V gene is TRBV15, the J gene TRBJ2-7, with TRBD1 matching 7 bases. This CDR3 spans 14 amino acids. The V gene end was trimmed by 4 bases and the J gene end by 6 bases; junction bases not matched to a gene: 9. In germline, CDR1 is LNHNV, CDR2 YYDKDF (reference sequence). The CDR3 protein is CATSTYRGRSEQYF. The CDR3 DNA sequence: TGTGCCACCAGCACCTACAGGGGTAGGAGCGAGCAGTACTTC.

The sample holds many counts of this clonotype. The rearrangement links TRBV12-3 or TRBV12-4 to TRBJ1-1; D ambiguous. V lost 3 bases and J lost 8, with 13 bases in between. This CDR3 has 13 amino acids. The CDR3 nucleotides are TGTGCCAGCAGTTTGTATTTGGAAGGGGAAGCTTTCTTT. This sequence encodes CASSLYLEGEAFF.

This clonotype was observed at least ten times. The chain couples TRBV29-1 to TRBJ2-3, with TRBD2 identical over 12 bases. Germline V gene sequence: CDR1 SQVTM, CDR2 ANQGSEA. Unmatched junction bases numbered 1, after V lost 6 bases and J lost 0 bases. The CDR3 length is 14 residues. The CDR3 is CSVLAGGSTDTQYF. The CDR3 DNA follows: TGCAGCGTCCTAGCGGGAGGGAGCACAGATACGCAGTATTTT.

The chain joins TRBV19 to TRBJ1-1; 8 bases agree with TRBD1. CDR1 and CDR2 (germline): LNHDA, SQIVND (reference sequence). Trimming at V came to 5 bases and at J to 0 bases, leaving 5 bases not matched to a gene. CDR3 length: 15 amino acids. CDR3 DNA sequence: TGTGCCAGTAGTGTCGAGACAGGGGTGAACACTGAAGCTTTCTTT. Translating gives CASSVETGVNTEAFF. Together with reference TRBV19 and TRBJ1-1, the CDR3 gives the full variable domain: DGGITQSPKYLFRKEGQNVTLSCEQNLNHDAMYWYRQDPGQGLRLIYYSQIVNDFQKGDIAEGYSVSREKKESFPLTVTSAQKNPTAFYLCASSVETGVNTEAFFGQGTRLTVV.

This clonotype was observed many times. The gene calls are TRBV4-1 and TRBJ1-5, with TRBD1 as a possible D gene (5 bases). Trimming left V 1 base short and J 3 bases short, with 10 bases between. Germline lookup yields CDR1 MGHRA and CDR2 YSYEKL. CDR3 length equals 15 residues. As DNA, the CDR3 is TGCGCCAGCAGCCAAGTCACGGGGCTCAATCAGCCCCAGCATTTT. This sequence encodes CASSQVTGLNQPQHF.

Of note for this clonotype: This may arise from a read error, as a much more abundant clone is one base away. The V call is TRBV3-1, the J call TRBJ2-7, with D uncertain. The CDR3 is made up of 15 amino acids. Germline V gene data show CDR1 as LGHDT and CDR2 as YNNKEL (reference sequence). With 0 bases removed from V and 3 bases from J, the gap between germline ends came to 12 bases. The CDR3 spells CASSQDPVSFYEQYF. CDR3 nucleotides: TGTGCCAGCAGCCAAGATCCCGTTAGCTTCTACGAGCAGTACTTC.

This clonotype was recorded many times. The chain couples TRBV5-1 to TRBJ2-1; the match to TRBD2 covers 12 bases. The CDR3 spans 16 residues. The V gene's germline CDR1 is SGHRS and CDR2 YFSETQ. The ends lost 4 bases at V and 3 bases at J; junction bases unmatched: 5. The CDR3 sequence: CASSTWTSGIYNEQFF. The CDR3 DNA is TGCGCCAGCAGCACATGGACTAGCGGGATCTACAATGAGCAGTTCTTC.

The CDR3 region has the DNA TGCAGTGCACTAGCGGGAGGGCCCCTAGCCAAAAACATTCAGTACTTC. Its translation is CSALAGGPLAKNIQYF. This chain links TRBV20-1 with TRBJ2-4; TRBD2 matches 13 bases. The CDR3 has 16 residues. V was pared by 6 bases and J by 0 bases, with 5 bases of the junction left unmatched. Germline lookup yields CDR1 DFQATT and CDR2 SNEGSKA (reference sequence).